This T cell receptor (beta chain) was captured by sequencing in a study of healthy donors' naive CD4 and CD8 T cells. Study-wide context: For TCR alpha, new primers spanned all functional IMGT alpha genes. General study results and limits: A reported CD4+/CD8+ bias affected most V and J genes in naive cells.

Trimming stripped 3 bases from V and 1 base from J, with 6 bases between. Germline values: CDR1 KGHSH, CDR2 LQKENI. The CDR3 spans 13 residues. A linear amplification protocol produced the TCR libraries from about 450 ng of total RNA. As processed by the authors: Four to six healthy donors contributed about 81,000 sequenced TCR alpha transcripts. TCRdb re-called the reads through MiXCR, storing one row per CDR3 protein. These V and J calls are TCRdb output, not the study's own analysis. The sample shows 180,000 or so distinct CDR3 sequences, under 85% of them seen only once. As to this clonotype: Antigen unknown.

Naive T cells were sorted: CD4+CD8-CD45RO-CD45RA+ for CD4+, CD8+CD4-CD45RA+CD27bright for CD8+. This sequence joins TRBV18 and TRBJ2-5; D is undetermined. Sequencing was performed on naive CD4+ and CD8+ T cells sorted from blood, pooled from several donors. This TCR derives from a pool of human donors in good health; the sample pools cells from several healthy donors. CDR3 sequence: CASSPQPQETQYF. CDR3 in DNA: TGTGCCAGCTCACCCCAACCCCAAGAGACCCAGTACTTC.